Listed below are T cell receptor beta chains from one sample, sequenced in a study of response to subunit inactivated influenza vaccine. MiXCR was run by TCRdb on the RT-PCR reads, yielding one entry per CDR3 protein. Of around 790,000 distinct CDR3 sequences listed, 21% are singletons. Source: PBMCs from blood, taken more than 4 days after vaccination. All receptors derive from a man aged 50-59 years who received an inactivated influenza vaccine. CDR3s include the opening cysteine and the closing phenylalanine or tryptophan. Fields, in order: J gene, D gene, clone size, V gene, CDR3 DNA, CDR3 protein. The D gene is left open where the match is weak. Size values are once, few and many counts, or a class for expanded clones, and some rows have none.

TRBJ2-7	NA	many	TRBV7-9	TGTGCCAGCAGCTTAGCAGGGGGCGAGCAGTACTTC	CASSLAGGEQYF
TRBJ1-2	TRBD1	few	TRBV29-1	TGCAGCGTGGCGGGACAGGGGACAGATGGTGGCTACACCTTC	CSVAGQGTDGGYTF
TRBJ2-1	TRBD2	NA	TRBV20-1	TGCAGTGCTAGTCGGGGGGGGGCCAGGAATGAGCAGTTCTTC	CSASRGGARNEQFF
TRBJ2-1	TRBD2	NA	TRBV5-1	TGCGCCAGCAGCTCGCCCGGGACTAGCGGCCCGAGCTCCTACAATGAGCAGTTCTTC	CASSSPGTSGPSSYNEQFF
TRBJ2-5	TRBD1	NA	TRBV5-1	TGCGCCAGCAGCTTAAAGGACAGGGGGCTGAGGACCCAGTACTTC	CASSLKDRGLRTQYF
TRBJ1-1	NA	NA	TRBV20-1	TGCAGTGCTAGAGCAAGTGGGAACACTGAAGCTTTCTTT	CSARASGNTEAFF
TRBJ2-7	NA	few	TRBV5-6	TGTGCCAGCAGCTTGAGAGGGGCTGGGATCCACGAGCAGTACTTC	CASSLRGAGIHEQYF
TRBJ2-6	NA	NA	TRBV4-2	TGTGCCAGCAGCCAAGGGCGTTCTGGGGCCAACGTCCTGACTTTC	CASSQGRSGANVLTF
TRBJ1-5	NA	few	TRBV7-2	TGTGCCAGCAGCTTGGTGGATAGCAATCAGCCCCAGCATTTT	CASSLVDSNQPQHF
TRBJ1-2	TRBD1	NA	TRBV20-1	TGCAGTGGACAGGGGGGGGCGACTAACTATGGCTACACCTTC	CSGQGGATNYGYTF
TRBJ2-7	NA	NA	TRBV6-2/TRBV6-3	TGTGCCAGCAGTTACGAGATAGGCAGGGACCACTCCTACGAGCAGTACTTC	CASSYEIGRDHSYEQYF
TRBJ2-7	TRBD1	NA	TRBV2	TGTGCCAGCAGCCTCAATCTCCGGGACAGGTTTAGCTCCTACGAGCAGTACTTC	CASSLNLRDRFSSYEQYF
TRBJ1-5	NA	NA	TRBV6-2/TRBV6-3	TGTGCCAGCAGTTCCAGGGTCGTCAATCAGCCCCAGCATTTT	CASSSRVVNQPQHF
TRBJ2-5	TRBD1	many	TRBV5-1	TGCGCCAGCAGCATCGGACAGGGGCTTCGCCAAGAGACCCAGTACTTC	CASSIGQGLRQETQYF
TRBJ2-1	NA	NA	TRBV29-1	TGCAGCGTGCTATCCGGACAGTTCCTAGGTGGATTGGAGTTCTTC	CSVLSGQFLGGLEFF
TRBJ2-1	TRBD2	few	TRBV9	TGTGCCAGCAGCGTATCGGCTAGCGGGACCCATGAGCAGTTCTTC	CASSVSASGTHEQFF
TRBJ2-7	NA	NA	TRBV20-1	TGCAGTGCTAGTGGTGTAGCCTTCTCCTACGAGCAGTACTTC	CSASGVAFSYEQYF
TRBJ1-2	TRBD1	NA	TRBV9	TGTGCCAGCAGCGTAGGGGACAGGGGGCACCCGGATGAGTTTAGGTTCGGGGGCTACACCTTC	CASSVGDRGHPDEFRFGGYTF
TRBJ2-3	NA	NA	TRBV20-1	TGCAGTGCTAGAGGGGCCCTCAGCACAGATACGCAGTATTTT	CSARGALSTDTQYF
TRBJ2-3	NA	NA	TRBV4-3	TGCGCCAGCAGCCAAGATCTAGGGTACAGCACAGATACGCAGTATTTT	CASSQDLGYSTDTQYF
TRBJ2-5	NA	NA	TRBV4-3	TGCGCCAGCAGCCAAGCTCCGGGACAACAAGAGACCCAGTACTTC	CASSQAPGQQETQYF
TRBJ2-5	TRBD1	many	TRBV5-5	TGTGCCAGCAGCTTGGGGGACAGCCAAGAGACCCAGTACTTC	CASSLGDSQETQYF
TRBJ2-7	TRBD2	few	TRBV7-2	TGTGCCAGCAGCTTAGCGGAAAGCGGGAGGGGTGGCTACGAGCAGTACTTC	CASSLAESGRGGYEQYF
TRBJ2-7	NA	NA	TRBV2	TGTGCCAGCAGTGAATCCCCGGGACTTTACTTC	CASSESPGLYF
TRBJ2-3	TRBD1	NA	TRBV10-2	TGCGCCAGCAGCACTGGGACAGCCAGAGGGACAGATACGCAGTATTTT	CASSTGTARGTDTQYF
TRBJ2-3	NA	NA	TRBV21-1	TGTGCCAGCAGTTCAGAAGCGGAGGGGGGGACAGATACGCAGTATTTT	CASSSEAEGGTDTQYF
TRBJ2-2	NA	NA	TRBV20-1	TGCAGTGCTAGAGATATTGGGAGGTCCTCTATCGGGGAGCTGTTTTTT	CSARDIGRSSIGELFF
TRBJ2-2	NA	many	TRBV12-3/TRBV12-4	TGTGCCAGCAGTTTGAGGCAGGCAAACACCGGGGAGCTGTTTTTT	CASSLRQANTGELFF
TRBJ1-4	TRBD1	NA	TRBV12-3/TRBV12-4	TGTGCCAGCAGTCCCCTGACAGGGACTAATGAAAAACTGTTTTTT	CASSPLTGTNEKLFF